This TCR beta chain derives from a study of CD8 T cells in ankylosing spondylitis. General study points: One TCR beta motif, made up of under ten highly homologous variants, appeared characteristic of ankylosing spondylitis blood. Reportedly, significant enrichment of disease-linked clones occurred in matched ankylosing spondylitis synovial fluid. Earlier reports found some motif variants in synovial fluid and blood in reactive arthritis.

5'-RACE, quantitative and with molecular barcodes, yielded the TCR beta libraries. In TCRdb, the 5' RACE reads were re-called with MiXCR into one record per CDR3 protein. The sample holds approximately 340,000 distinct CDR3 sequences; roughly 15% are singletons and the top ten take approximately 1.1%. Comment on this clonotype: The antigen is undetermined.

The V gene lost 3 bases and the J gene lost 4 bases, with 12 bases spanning the gap. Germline-derived CDR1 and CDR2 are LNHDA and SQIVND (reference sequence). This CDR3 has 14 residues. J is TRBJ1-2 and V is TRBV19; tentative D call: TRBD1 (5 bases). The specimen was blood, either unsorted or a sorted T cell fraction (not recorded which). The sequence was collected from a male donor with ankylosing spondylitis or in good health (not recorded which). DNA for the CDR3: TGTGCCAGTAGTATTCGGGCAGGGCCCTATGGCTACACCTTC. Its translation: CASSIRAGPYGYTF.